This T cell receptor beta chain was obtained from a study of T-cell memory formation after mild COVID-19. On the study more broadly: Each donor largely had its own TCR clusters.

The table lists this clonotype with a few counts. Antigen specificity is unknown. Sample barcodes and UMIs were carried by the TCR alpha and TCR beta cDNA libraries that 5'RACE generated with constant-segment primers. Via MiXCR, TCRdb re-called the 5' RACE reads, giving one row per CDR3 protein. This sample yields around 310,000 distinct CDR3 sequences, of which around 15% are seen a single time; around 20% belongs to the top ten. General study results and limits: Those CD4+ clones that contracted were mainly in CM and EM (CD8+ ones in EMRA). Cross-reactive memory appears to have joined, as suggested by some responding clones showing up in pre-infection memory.

Germline V gene sequence: CDR1 ENHRY, CDR2 SYGVKD. The CDR3 is 15 residues long. The V end was cut by 0 bases, the J end by 2 bases, with 11 bases between. The sequenced sample was PBMCs or a T cell subset sorted from them (not recorded which). This chain uses TRBV10-3 with TRBJ2-7; D gene uncertain. The clonotype comes from a man aged 18 to 30 who had mild COVID-19 (a few samples of this study predate the infection). Cell type and time point are not known. The DNA for the CDR3 is TGTGCCATCAGTGAGTCAAAGCGTGTACCCTACGAGCAGTACTTC. This sequence encodes CAISESKRVPYEQYF.